A single sample is the source of the 26 T cell receptor beta chains below, sequenced in a study of T cells in localized non-small cell lung cancer (dated by TCRdb to the early 2020s). Preparation of the library involved the immunoSEQ multiplex PCR assay. TCRdb provides this immuneACCESS table in a form limited to in-frame rearrangements. Some clones are lacking; in checked studies, under half of them reflect an unresolved V gene, and why the rest are absent is not known. Present in this sample are around 35,000 clones, approximately 93% of which were seen just once. The top ten clonotypes cover 7.9% of the sample. The sample consisted of peripheral blood, taken before any cancer treatment. The receptors were sampled from a female donor of 60 years or more with stage I lung adenocarcinoma.

In its sample, this clone was seen once. V usage is TRBV9 and J usage is TRBJ2-2, with D tentatively TRBD1 (6 bases). The CDR3 loop spans 15 amino acids. The V end lost 3 bases, the J end lost 3 bases, and 12 bases lay between the germline ends. Germline CDR1 SGDLS, CDR2 YYNGEE. The CDR3 loop reads CASSGTGLHTGELFF. The CDR3 nucleotides read TGTGCCAGCAGCGGAACAGGGCTGCACACCGGGGAGCTGTTTTTT.

The CDR3 nucleotides read TGTGCCAGCATCCGGGGAGGGGGCGTTGGCTATGGCTACACCTTC. This translates into CASIRGGGVGYGYTF. V is TRBV28 and J is TRBJ1-2; the match to TRBD1 covers 7 bases. CDR1 and CDR2 (germline): MDHEN, SYDVKM. V was pared by 7 bases and J by 4 bases, with 12 bases of the junction left unmatched. The CDR3 is made up of 15 amino acids.

This sequence joins TRBV10-3 and TRBJ1-2; 12 nucleotides line up with TRBD1. J was trimmed by 2 bases and V by 6 bases; bases with no gene match: 4. Per germline, CDR1 ENHRY and CDR2 SYGVKD. CDR3 length: 15 amino acids. CDR3 sequence (DNA): TGTGCCATCAGGAGGGGACAGGGGGCGAACTATGGCTACACCTTC. Residues: CAIRRGQGANYGYTF.

The rearrangement links TRBV9 to TRBJ2-7; no reliable D call. This CDR3 is 14 amino acids long. CDR1 is SGDLS, CDR2 YYNGEE, per germline. Trimming shortened V by 0 bases and J by 0 bases, and 7 bases separated the two germline ends. CDR3 in DNA: TGTGCCAGCAGCGTAGACGCGAGCTCCTACGAGCAGTACGTC. Translation: CASSVDASSYEQYV.

As DNA, the CDR3 is TGTGCCAGCAGTGTACTAGCGAGGGGGCGCGGTGAGCAGTTCTTC. It yields the protein CASSVLARGRGEQFF. The J gene is TRBJ2-1, the V gene TRBV6-1; D is possibly TRBD1 or TRBD2 (7 bases each). CDR1 and CDR2 (germline): MNHNS, SASEGT. The length of the CDR3 is 15 residues. V dropped 4 bases and J dropped 9 bases, with 19 bases sitting between them.

V gene TRBV14 combines with J gene TRBJ1-1; D uncertain. The CDR3 sequence is 15 residues long. Germline loops: CDR1 SGHDN, CDR2 FVKESK. Trimming stripped 1 base from V and 0 bases from J, with 9 bases between. Written as DNA, the CDR3 is TGTGCCAGCAGCCAAGGGCGGTTTATGAACACTGAAGCTTTCTTT. Protein product: CASSQGRFMNTEAFF.

J is TRBJ1-1 and V is TRBV11-1; the D is unclear. Between the trimmed V and J ends, which lost 4 bases and 1 base, there was a span of 13 bases. Germline V gene lookup returns CDR1 SGHAT and CDR2 FQDESV (reference sequence). There are 15 residues in the CDR3. CDR3 coding DNA: TGTGCCAGCAGCTCGGACCCAGGACCGAACACTGAAGCTTTCTTT. Translating it yields CASSSDPGPNTEAFF.

V usage is TRBV7-9 and J usage is TRBJ2-2; 7 bases are shared with TRBD2. The germline V gene encodes CDR1 SEHNR and CDR2 FQNEAQ (reference sequence). The CDR3 loop spans 15 amino acids. V was pared by 5 bases and J by 1 base, with 4 bases of the junction left unmatched. The CDR3 DNA sequence: TGTGCCAGCAGCCGGGACTACAGGAACACCGGGGAGCTGTTTTTT. Amino acids: CASSRDYRNTGELFF.

The chain joins TRBV6-5 to TRBJ1-5; 10 bases align to TRBD1. Germline lookup yields CDR1 MNHEY and CDR2 SVGAGI. V was clipped by 6 bases and J by 6 bases; unmatched bases: 5. The length of the CDR3 is 14 residues. DNA of the CDR3: TGTGCCAGCAGGACCCGGGACAGGGGTCAGCCCCAGCATTTT. Translated: CASRTRDRGQPQHF.

This rearrangement joins TRBV5-6 to TRBJ1-2; D might be TRBD1 (6 bases). CDR1 SGHDT and CDR2 YYEEEE come from the germline V gene. V dropped 5 bases and J dropped 5 bases, with 13 bases sitting between them. The CDR3 runs 13 residues. CDR3 in amino acids: CASSRQEVYGYTF. In DNA form, the CDR3 reads TGTGCCAGCAGTCGACAGGAGGTATATGGCTACACCTTC.

V gene TRBV10-3 combines with J gene TRBJ2-2; 7 bases map to TRBD1. V trimming: 3 bases; J trimming: 3 bases; junction bases outside the gene matches: 7. Germline assignment: CDR1 ENHRY and CDR2 SYGVKD. This CDR3 spans 16 amino acids. The CDR3 nucleotides read TGTGCCATCAGTGACCACAGGGGTAGAGACACCGGGGAGCTGTTTTTT. Translating it yields CAISDHRGRDTGELFF.

The count of this clone is one. CDR3 in DNA: TGTGCCAGCAGTGAAGCGGAGGTGACAGGGGGGAAGAATGAGCAGTTCTTC. Its protein product is CASSEAEVTGGKNEQFF. The chain employs TRBV2 and TRBJ2-1; 9 nucleotides match TRBD1. The V segment lost 0 bases and the J segment 7 bases; nucleotides outside the gene matches: 10. Germline lookup yields CDR1 SNHLY and CDR2 FYNNEI. CDR3 length equals 17 residues.

For the CDR3, the DNA is TGTGCCACCAGAAACCCGGCAGGGTGGGATGAGCAGTTCTTC. Translating it yields CATRNPAGWDEQFF. The chain has TRBV15 and TRBJ2-1; TRBD1 is a possible D gene (5 bases). Germline values: CDR1 LNHNV, CDR2 YYDKDF (reference sequence). Trimming removed 6 bases from V and 8 bases from J, with 17 bases in between. The CDR3 covers 14 residues.

The sample holds one count of this clone. The chain uses TRBV11-3 and TRBJ1-4; TRBD1 matches 8 bases. Germline CDR1 is SGHNT and CDR2 is YENEEA. V lost 8 bases, J lost 5 bases, and 7 bases stayed unmatched. This CDR3 is 14 amino acids long. The CDR3 DNA reads as TGTGCCAGCGGGGGGACAGGCGGGAATGAAAAACTGTTTTTT. It codes for CASGGTGGNEKLFF.

V and J are TRBV7-3 and TRBJ1-2, with 7 bases fitting TRBD1. CDR1 is SGHTA, CDR2 FQGTGA, per germline. Trimming took 4 bases from V and 4 from J; bases not matched to a gene: 6. This CDR3 comprises 14 residues. The CDR3 protein is CASSSLGGGYGYTF. The CDR3 region has the DNA TGTGCCAGCAGCTCTTTAGGGGGCGGCTATGGCTACACCTTC. The entire variable domain, with the rest obtained from reference TRBV7-3 and TRBJ1-2, is as follows: GAGVSQTPSNKVTEKGKYVELRCDPISGHTALYWYRQSLGQGPEFLIYFQGTGAADDSGLPNDRFFAVRPEGSVSTLKIQRTERGDSAVYLCASSSLGGGYGYTFGSGTRLTVV.

The chain joins TRBV5-6 to TRBJ1-2, with 7 bases that match TRBD1. The CDR3 runs 14 residues. V was clipped by 2 bases and J by 5 bases; unmatched bases: 6. Germline V gene lookup returns CDR1 SGHDT and CDR2 YYEEEE. The CDR3 here is CASSLRGRKYGYTF. CDR3 DNA: TGTGCCAGCAGCTTAAGGGGGCGCAAGTATGGCTACACCTTC.

This chain joins TRBV27 and TRBJ1-2; 9 nucleotides align to TRBD1. CDR3 size: 15 residues. V shed 5 bases and J 6 bases; nucleotides not matched to a gene: 10. Looked up from germline, CDR1 is MNHEY and CDR2 is SMNVEV (reference sequence). CDR3 nucleotides: TGTGCCAGCAGTCCGCGGCGGGACAGGGATCATGGCTACACCTTC. Encoded protein: CASSPRRDRDHGYTF.

V usage is TRBV28 and J usage is TRBJ1-5; the D gene is possibly TRBD1 (6 bases). V was shortened by 7 bases and J by 1 base, with 14 bases between the two germline ends. Germline CDR1 reads MDHEN; CDR2 reads SYDVKM. The CDR3 spans 15 residues. CDR3 in DNA: TGTGCCAGCACCCGGACAGCATCGAGCAATCAGCCCCAGCATTTT. Translated, it gives CASTRTASSNQPQHF.

The chain combines TRBV7-2 with TRBJ2-1; D gene unclear. There are 18 residues in the CDR3. The V and J ends lost 0 bases and 0 bases respectively, with 15 bases between them. Germline CDR1 reads SGHTA; CDR2 reads FQGNSA. The CDR3 DNA follows: TGTGCCAGCAGCTTAGCGACCTCGGGCCCGAGCTCCTACAATGAGCAGTTCTTC. Translation: CASSLATSGPSSYNEQFF. The entire variable domain, with the rest obtained from reference TRBV7-2 and TRBJ2-1, is as follows: GAGVSQSPSNKVTEKGKDVELRCDPISGHTALYWYRQSLGQGLEFLIYFQGNSAPDKSGLPSDRFSAERTGGSVSTLTIQRTQQEDSAVYLCASSLATSGPSSYNEQFFGPGTRLTVL.

This clone showed up just once. The chain is built from TRBV7-2 and TRBJ2-4, with D hard to call. V dropped 5 bases and J dropped 0 bases, with 8 bases sitting between them. The CDR3 has 14 amino acids. Germline V CDR1 and CDR2: SGHTA, FQGNSA. In DNA, the CDR3 is TGTGCCAGCAGCCCAGCTCTAGCCAAAAACATTCAGTACTTC. The encoded protein is CASSPALAKNIQYF.

The genes are TRBV28 and TRBJ2-5, with TRBD2 matching 8 bases. The V gene end was trimmed by 7 bases and the J gene end by 5 bases; junction bases not matched to a gene: 9. CDR1 and CDR2 (germline): MDHEN, SYDVKM. CDR3 size: 14 residues. CDR3 amino acids: CASTAGGAGETQYF. CDR3 DNA sequence: TGTGCCAGCACCGCCGGGGGGGCGGGGGAGACCCAGTACTTC.

This sequence joins TRBV28 and TRBJ1-1, with D uncertain. Looked up from germline, CDR1 is MDHEN and CDR2 is SYDVKM. V gave up 11 bases and J gave up 4 bases, with 17 bases separating them. The CDR3 contains 13 residues. In DNA form, the CDR3 reads TGTGCCGCCCGGGCCCTCCCGAGCACTGAAGCTTTCTTT. It encodes CAARALPSTEAFF.

This chain connects TRBV7-2 to TRBJ2-3, with TRBD2 matching over 8 bases. The V and J ends lost 1 base and 0 bases, in that order; junction bases with no gene match: 3. The CDR3 extends over 16 amino acids. Germline V CDR1 and CDR2: SGHTA, FQGNSA. The CDR3 reads CASSLGLAGSTDTQYF. CDR3 bases: TGTGCCAGCAGCTTAGGGCTAGCGGGTAGCACAGATACGCAGTATTTT.

The rearrangement joins TRBV7-2 to TRBJ2-7, with 12 nucleotides matching TRBD2. The CDR3 totals 15 residues. CDR1 and CDR2 (germline): SGHTA, FQGNSA. The V gene end was trimmed by 6 bases and the J gene end by 0 bases; junction bases not matched to a gene: 3. In DNA, the CDR3 is TGTGCCAGCAGGAGGACTAGCGGGGCCTCCTACGAGCAGTACTTC. Amino acid sequence: CASRRTSGASYEQYF.

This chain links TRBV7-9 with TRBJ2-3; 9 bases are shared with TRBD2. Germline CDR1 SEHNR, CDR2 FQNEAQ (reference sequence). The CDR3 is made up of 16 amino acids. Trimming at V came to 0 bases and at J to 0 bases, leaving 1 base not matched to a gene. The CDR3 DNA reads TGTGCCAGCAGCTTAGCGCTAGCGGGGAGCACAGATACGCAGTATTTT. Translating it yields CASSLALAGSTDTQYF.

This clone came up a few times. The chain has TRBV9 and TRBJ2-2; 8 bases match TRBD1. V lost 1 base, J lost 6 bases, and 8 bases stayed unmatched. Germline values: CDR1 SGDLS, CDR2 YYNGEE. CDR3 length: 16 amino acids. The CDR3 sequence is CASSVSGQVRSGELFF. Written as DNA, the CDR3 is TGTGCCAGCAGCGTATCGGGACAGGTTCGGTCCGGGGAGCTGTTTTTT. Using reference TRBV9 and TRBJ2-2 for the parts outside the CDR3, the full variable domain is DSGVTQTPKHLITATGQRVTLRCSPRSGDLSVYWYQQSLDQGLQFLIQYYNGEERAKGNILERFSAQQFPDLHSELNLSSLELGDSALYFCASSVSGQVRSGELFFGEGSRLTVL.